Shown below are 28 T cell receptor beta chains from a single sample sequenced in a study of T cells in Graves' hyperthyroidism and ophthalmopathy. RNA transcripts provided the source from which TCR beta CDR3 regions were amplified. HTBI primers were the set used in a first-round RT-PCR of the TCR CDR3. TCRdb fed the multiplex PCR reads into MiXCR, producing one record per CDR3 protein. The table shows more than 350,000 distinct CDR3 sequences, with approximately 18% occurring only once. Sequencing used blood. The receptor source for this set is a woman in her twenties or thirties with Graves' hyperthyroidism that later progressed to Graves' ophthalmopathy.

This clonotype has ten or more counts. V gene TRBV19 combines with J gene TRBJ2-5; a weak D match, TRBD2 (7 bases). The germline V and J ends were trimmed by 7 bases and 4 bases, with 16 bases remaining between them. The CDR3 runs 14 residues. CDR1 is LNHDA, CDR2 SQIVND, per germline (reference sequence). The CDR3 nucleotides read TGTGCCAGTACCGAGGCGGGGGCAGGAGAGACCCAGTACTTC. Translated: CASTEAGAGETQYF.

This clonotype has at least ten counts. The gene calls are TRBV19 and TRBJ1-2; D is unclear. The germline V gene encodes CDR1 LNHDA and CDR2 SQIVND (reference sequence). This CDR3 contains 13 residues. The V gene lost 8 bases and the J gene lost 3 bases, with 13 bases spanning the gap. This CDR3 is CASLNGLYYGYTF. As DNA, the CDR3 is TGTGCCAGTTTAAACGGACTGTACTATGGCTACACCTTC.

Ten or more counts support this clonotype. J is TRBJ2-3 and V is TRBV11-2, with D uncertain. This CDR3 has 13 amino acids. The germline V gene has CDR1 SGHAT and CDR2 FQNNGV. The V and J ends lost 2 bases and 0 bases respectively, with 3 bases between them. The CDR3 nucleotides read TGTGCCAGCAGCTTACCCAGCACAGATACGCAGTATTTT. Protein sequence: CASSLPSTDTQYF.

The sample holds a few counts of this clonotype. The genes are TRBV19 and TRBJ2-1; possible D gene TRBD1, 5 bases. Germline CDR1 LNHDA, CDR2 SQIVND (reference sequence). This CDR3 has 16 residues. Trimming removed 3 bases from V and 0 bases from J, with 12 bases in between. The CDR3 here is CASSMRAGSSYNEQFF. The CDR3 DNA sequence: TGTGCCAGTAGTATGAGAGCAGGGTCCTCCTACAATGAGCAGTTCTTC.

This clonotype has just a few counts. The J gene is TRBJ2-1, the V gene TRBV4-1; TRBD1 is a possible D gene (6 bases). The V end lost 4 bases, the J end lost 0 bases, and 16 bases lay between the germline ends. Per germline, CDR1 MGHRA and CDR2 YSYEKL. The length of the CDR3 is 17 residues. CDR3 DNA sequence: TGCGCCAGCAGCCTCAAGCAGGGGCCCAGCTCCTACAATGAGCAGTTCTTC. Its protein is CASSLKQGPSSYNEQFF.

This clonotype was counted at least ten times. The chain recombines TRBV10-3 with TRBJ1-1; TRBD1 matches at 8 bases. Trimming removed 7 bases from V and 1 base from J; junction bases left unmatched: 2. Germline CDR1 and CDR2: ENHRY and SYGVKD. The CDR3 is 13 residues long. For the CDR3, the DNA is TGTGCCATCACAGGGACAGGGAACACTGAAGCTTTCTTT. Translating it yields CAITGTGNTEAFF.

This CDR3 reads CASSQTSGQGSNYGYTF. CDR3 DNA sequence: TGTGCCAGCTCACAAACATCGGGACAGGGATCGAACTATGGCTACACCTTC. The chain carries TRBV18 and TRBJ1-2; 9 nucleotides match TRBD1. The length of the CDR3 is 17 residues. Germline lookup yields CDR1 KGHSH and CDR2 LQKENI. V dropped 4 bases and J dropped 2; count of bases not matched to a gene: 11. Drawing the rest from reference TRBV18 and TRBJ1-2, the complete variable domain is NAGVMQNPRHLVRRRGQEARLRCSPMKGHSHVYWYRQLPEEGLKFMVYLQKENIIDESGMPKERFSAEFPKEGPSILRIQQVVRGDSAAYFCASSQTSGQGSNYGYTFGSGTRLTVV.

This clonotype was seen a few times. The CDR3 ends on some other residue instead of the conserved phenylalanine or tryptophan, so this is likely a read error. The CDR3 spells CASSYRGPDSPLHL. In nucleotides, the CDR3 is TGTGCCAGCAGTTACAGGGGTCCGGATTCACCCCTCCACCTT. The genes are TRBV6-5 and TRBJ1-6; tentatively, D is TRBD1 (5 bases). V lost 2 bases and J 8 bases, leaving 10 bases between the germline ends. The CDR3 totals 14 residues. In germline, CDR1 is MNHEY, CDR2 SVGAGI.

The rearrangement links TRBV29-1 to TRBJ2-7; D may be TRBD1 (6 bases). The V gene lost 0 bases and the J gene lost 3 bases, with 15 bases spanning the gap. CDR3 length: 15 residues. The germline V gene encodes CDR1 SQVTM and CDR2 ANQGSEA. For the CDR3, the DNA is TGCAGCGTTGAAGAGTCGGACAGTCCCGTCTACGAGCAGTACTTC. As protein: CSVEESDSPVYEQYF.

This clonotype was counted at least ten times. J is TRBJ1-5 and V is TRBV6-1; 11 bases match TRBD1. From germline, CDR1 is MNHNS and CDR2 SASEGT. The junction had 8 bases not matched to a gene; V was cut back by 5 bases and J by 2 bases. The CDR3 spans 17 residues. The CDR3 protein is CASSSLDRGLGNQPQHF. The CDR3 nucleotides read TGTGCCAGCAGTTCCCTGGACAGGGGGCTTGGCAATCAGCCCCAGCATTTT.

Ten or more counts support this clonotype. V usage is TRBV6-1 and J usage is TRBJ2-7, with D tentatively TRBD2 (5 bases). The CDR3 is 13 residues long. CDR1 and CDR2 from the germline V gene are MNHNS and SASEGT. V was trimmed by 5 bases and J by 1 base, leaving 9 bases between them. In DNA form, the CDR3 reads TGTGCCAGCAGTTCGGGGTGGTCCTACGAGCAGTACTTC. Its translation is CASSSGWSYEQYF.

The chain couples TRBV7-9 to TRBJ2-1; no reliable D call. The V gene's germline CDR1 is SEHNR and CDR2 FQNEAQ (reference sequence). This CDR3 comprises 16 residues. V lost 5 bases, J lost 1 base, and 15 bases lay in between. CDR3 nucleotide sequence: TGTGCCAGCAGCCCACTTGCCGGGCCTTCCTACAATGAGCAGTTCTTC. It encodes CASSPLAGPSYNEQFF.

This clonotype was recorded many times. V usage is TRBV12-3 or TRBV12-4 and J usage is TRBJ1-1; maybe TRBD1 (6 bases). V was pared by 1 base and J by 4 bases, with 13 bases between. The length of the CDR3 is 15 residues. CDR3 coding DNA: TGTGCCAGCAGTTTAGATACAGGGCCCAGCACTGAAGCTTTCTTT. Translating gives CASSLDTGPSTEAFF.

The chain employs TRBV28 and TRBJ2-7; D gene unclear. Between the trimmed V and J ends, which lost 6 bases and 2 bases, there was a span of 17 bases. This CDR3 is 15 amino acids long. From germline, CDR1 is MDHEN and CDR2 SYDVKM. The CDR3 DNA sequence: TGTGCCAGCAGCTACTTCTATCTGAGCCCCTACGAGCAGTACTTC. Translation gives CASSYFYLSPYEQYF.

DNA of the CDR3: TGTGCCAGCTCACCGAGGGCGGGGCAGCTACCGTATAGCAATCAGCCCCAGCATTTT. It codes for CASSPRAGQLPYSNQPQHF. This rearrangement joins TRBV18 to TRBJ1-5; weak D call: TRBD1 (5 bases). Germline CDR1 is KGHSH and CDR2 is LQKENI. This CDR3 contains 19 residues. Trimming cost V 3 bases and J 0 bases, with 21 bases left between them. Full variable domain (outside the CDR3, taken from reference TRBV18 and TRBJ1-5): NAGVMQNPRHLVRRRGQEARLRCSPMKGHSHVYWYRQLPEEGLKFMVYLQKENIIDESGMPKERFSAEFPKEGPSILRIQQVVRGDSAAYFCASSPRAGQLPYSNQPQHFGDGTRLSIL.

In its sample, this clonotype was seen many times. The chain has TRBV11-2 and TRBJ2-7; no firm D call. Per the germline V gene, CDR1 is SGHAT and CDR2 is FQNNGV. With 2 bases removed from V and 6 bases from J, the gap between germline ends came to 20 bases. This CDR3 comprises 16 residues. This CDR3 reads CASSLTFWQSSSEQYF. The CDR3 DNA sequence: TGTGCCAGCAGCTTAACCTTTTGGCAGTCTTCGTCCGAGCAGTACTTC.

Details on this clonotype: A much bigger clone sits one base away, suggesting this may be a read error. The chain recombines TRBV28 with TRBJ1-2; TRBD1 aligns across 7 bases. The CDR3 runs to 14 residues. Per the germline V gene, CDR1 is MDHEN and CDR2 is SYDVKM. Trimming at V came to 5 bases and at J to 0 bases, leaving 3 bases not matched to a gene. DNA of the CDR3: TGTGCCAGCAGTGGAGGGGGCTCTAACTATGGCTACACCTTC. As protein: CASSGGGSNYGYTF.

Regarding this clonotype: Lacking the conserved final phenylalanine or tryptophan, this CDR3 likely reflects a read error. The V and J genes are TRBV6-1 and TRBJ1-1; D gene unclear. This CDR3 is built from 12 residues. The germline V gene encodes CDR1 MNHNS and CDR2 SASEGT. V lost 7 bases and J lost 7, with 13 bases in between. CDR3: CASIGSVGEAFL. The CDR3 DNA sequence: TGTGCCAGCATTGGGAGTGTTGGTGAAGCTTTCCTT.

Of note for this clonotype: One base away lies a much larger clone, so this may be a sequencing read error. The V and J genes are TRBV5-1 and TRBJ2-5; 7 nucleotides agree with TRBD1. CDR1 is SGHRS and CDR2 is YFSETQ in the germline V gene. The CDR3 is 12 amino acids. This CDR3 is CTSSTGEETQYF. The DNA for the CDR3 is TGCACCAGCAGCACAGGGGAAGAGACCCAGTACTTC.

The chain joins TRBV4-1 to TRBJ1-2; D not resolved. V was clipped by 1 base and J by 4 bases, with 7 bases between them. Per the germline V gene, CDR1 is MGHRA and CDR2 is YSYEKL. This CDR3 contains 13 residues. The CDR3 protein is CASSQVGAYGYTF. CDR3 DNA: TGCGCCAGCAGCCAAGTGGGCGCCTATGGCTACACCTTC.

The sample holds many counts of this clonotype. CDR3 amino acids: CASSLVPDEQYF. CDR3 DNA: TGCGCCAGCAGCTTGGTACCCGACGAGCAGTACTTC. The V and J genes are TRBV5-1 and TRBJ2-7; D call uncertain. V was cut by 0 bases and J by 5 bases, with 6 bases left in between. The CDR3 sequence is 12 residues long. Looked up from germline, CDR1 is SGHRS and CDR2 is YFSETQ.

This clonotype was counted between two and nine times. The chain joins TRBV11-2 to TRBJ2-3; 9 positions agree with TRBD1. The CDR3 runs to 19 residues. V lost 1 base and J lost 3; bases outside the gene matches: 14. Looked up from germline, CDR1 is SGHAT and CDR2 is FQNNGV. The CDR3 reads CASSLGRGRDRAKTDTQYF. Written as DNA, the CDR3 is TGTGCCAGCAGCTTAGGGCGGGGCCGGGACAGGGCCAAGACAGATACGCAGTATTTT.

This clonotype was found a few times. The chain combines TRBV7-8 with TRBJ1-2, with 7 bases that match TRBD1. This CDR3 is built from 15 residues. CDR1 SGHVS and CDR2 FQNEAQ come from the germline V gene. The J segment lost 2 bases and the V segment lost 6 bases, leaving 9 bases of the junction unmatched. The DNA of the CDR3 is TGTGCCAGCAGAAGGGGGACAGAAGAGAACTATGGCTACACCTTC. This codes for CASRRGTEENYGYTF.

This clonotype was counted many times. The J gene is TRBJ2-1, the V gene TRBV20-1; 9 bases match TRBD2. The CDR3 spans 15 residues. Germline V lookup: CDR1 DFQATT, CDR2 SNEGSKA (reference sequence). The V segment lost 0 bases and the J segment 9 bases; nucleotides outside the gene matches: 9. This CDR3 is CSAREVTSGWSEQFF. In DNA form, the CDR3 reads TGCAGTGCTAGAGAAGTAACTAGCGGGTGGTCTGAGCAGTTCTTC.

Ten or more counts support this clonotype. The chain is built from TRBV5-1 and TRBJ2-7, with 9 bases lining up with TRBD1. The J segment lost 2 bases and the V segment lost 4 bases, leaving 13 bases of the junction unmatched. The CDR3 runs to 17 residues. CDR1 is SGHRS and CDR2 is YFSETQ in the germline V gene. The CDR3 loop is CASSAGTGTGMAYEQYF. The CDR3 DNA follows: TGCGCCAGCAGCGCAGGCACCGGGACAGGGATGGCCTACGAGCAGTACTTC.

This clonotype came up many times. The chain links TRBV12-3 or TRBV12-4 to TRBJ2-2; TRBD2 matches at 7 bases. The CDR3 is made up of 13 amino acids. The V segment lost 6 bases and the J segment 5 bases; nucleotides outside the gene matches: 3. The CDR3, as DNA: TGTGCCAGCAGGATACTAGCGACCGGGGAGCTGTTTTTT. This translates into CASRILATGELFF.

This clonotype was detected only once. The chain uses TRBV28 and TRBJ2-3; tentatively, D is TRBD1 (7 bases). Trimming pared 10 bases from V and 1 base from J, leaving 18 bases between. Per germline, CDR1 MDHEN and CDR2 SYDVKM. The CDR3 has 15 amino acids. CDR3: CATTEGAGGTDTQYF. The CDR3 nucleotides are TGTGCCACCACGGAGGGGGCGGGCGGCACAGATACGCAGTATTTT.

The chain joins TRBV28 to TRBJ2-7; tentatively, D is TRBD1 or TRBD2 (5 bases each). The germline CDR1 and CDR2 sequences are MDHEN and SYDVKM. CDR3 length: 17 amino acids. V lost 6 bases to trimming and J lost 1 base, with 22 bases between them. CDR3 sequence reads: CASRTSEGVLASYEQYF. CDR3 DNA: TGTGCCAGCAGAACTTCAGAAGGGGTTTTAGCGTCCTACGAGCAGTACTTC. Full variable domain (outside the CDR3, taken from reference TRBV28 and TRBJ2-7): DVKVTQSSRYLVKRTGEKVFLECVQDMDHENMFWYRQDPGLGLRLIYFSYDVKMKEKGDIPEGYSVSREKKERFSLILESASTNQTSMYLCASRTSEGVLASYEQYFGPGTRLTVT.